This T cell receptor beta chain stems from a study of blood T cell repertoires in COVID-19. Profiled with immunoSEQ multiplex PCR; TCRdb holds only in-frame clones, not every one. The sample shows about 51,000 clones, approximately 90% of them seen only once. The CDR3 has 15 amino acids. V was clipped by 3 bases and J by 0 bases, with 9 bases between them. Germline V gives CDR1 MNHEY, CDR2 SMNVEV (reference sequence). Specimen: peripheral blood. The chain carries TRBV27 and TRBJ2-4, with TRBD2 as a possible D gene (6 bases). The TCR was taken from a man aged 50 or older with acute or convalescent COVID-19. This CDR3 is CASSLGGLAKNIQYF. The CDR3 coding sequence is TGTGCCAGCAGTTTGGGAGGACTAGCCAAAAACATTCAGTACTTC.